This T cell receptor (beta chain) was identified during a study of cytomegalovirus exposure and HLA in healthy donors (dated by TCRdb to about 2017). Looking at the study overall: An earlier analysis of more than 550 of the donors reported 250 to 350 Gb of sequence data and 95 million to 130 million unique TCR beta sequences obtained from roughly 180 million T cells. An early release that covered 500 to 800 HLA-typed donors contained around 330 gigabases of sequencing data and 80 million or so unique TCR sequences. Of the roughly 400 genotyped donors, 65% to 90% fell in the genetic ancestry cluster associated with self-reported Caucasian donors. The study aimed to test whether cataloging public T cell receptors could reveal signatures of past pathogen exposure. The T cell repertoires of several hundred subjects were profiled by immunosequencing and related to cytomegalovirus serostatus. Along with the approximately 650-subject first cohort, a separate validation cohort of over 90 different subjects was used. To predict cytomegalovirus infection status, the study brought together high-throughput TCR immunosequencing, statistical association of individual TCRs with disease status, and machine learning. A later analysis re-examined previously published TCR beta repertoires from several hundred donors and added high-resolution HLA genotyping to investigate patterns of TCR occurrence. The later analysis used no new phenotypic data to find candidate immune exposures, relying instead on TCR beta sequences and their occurrence across donors. To decide whether each TCR beta V gene segment behaved as functional or pseudogenic, an earlier analysis of some 600 of the donors relied on high-throughput TCR beta sequencing. Donor age, sex, ethnicity and CMV serostatus were compiled alongside the repertoire data. A later genetic analysis used genome-wide SNP genotypes for about 65% of the roughly 670 donors, treating that subset as a discovery cohort. All discovery cohort repertoires had been generated using a single sequencing platform. Class I and class II HLA loci were covered by the typing at four-digit resolution. The number of typed donors differed by locus: roughly 620-640 for A, B, C, DRB1 and DQB1; some 500 for DQA1; fewer than 610 for DPA1; and about 470 for DPB1. Four to six DR-DQ haplotypes were handled as single units for association and clustering because linkage in the cohort was strong. On average, around 240,000 unique TCR beta nucleotide sequences were sequenced per donor among a few hundred genotyped donors of the cohort, with around 19% of those sequences being non-productive. Results the study describes overall, beyond this receptor: The study listed 150 to 200 TCR beta chains as associated with cytomegalovirus. V-gene and J-gene trimming of TCR beta chains was associated with a missense DCLRE1C variant in a later genetic analysis, and the association was replicated in an independent cohort. Presence/absence analyses assumed roughly uniform sequencing depth across donors, an assumption that may not hold. Specific HLA alleles were associated with over 15,000 TCR beta sequences at a false discovery rate of 0.05 in a later analysis. A cluster of highly shared sequence variants was judged likely to represent a technical artifact of the sequencing pipeline. Because counts were too low, more than 15 rarely observed V segments, including chromosome 9 orphons, were left out of the earlier analysis of some 600 of the donors. According to the authors, the approach could potentially be generalized to other disease states and immunological phenotypes. According to a later analysis, TCR association rates differed among HLA loci, with DRB1 alleles showing the most associated TCRs and HLA-C alleles showing the fewest. In a later analysis, several top co-occurrence clusters were reported to appear linked to parvovirus B19, influenza, CMV and Epstein-Barr virus. In vitro tests confirmed that a few of the cytomegalovirus-associated TCR beta chains recognize cytomegalovirus antigens. A later analysis found that HLA-associated TCR beta chains were more clonally expanded and had lower generation probabilities than equally common non-associated chains. Some IMGT-functional V segments, including TRBV6-2 and TRBV6-3, could not be distinguished by the 87-base-pair reads and were therefore excluded. The classifier was reported to diagnose cytomegalovirus status with high specificity and sensitivity in both the original cohort and the validation cohort. A further reported finding was that TCR beta sequences accurately predicted the HLA-A and HLA-B alleles for most subjects in the first cohort. HLA typing was unavailable for some donors at each locus, so association tests used only the typed subset. Most CMV-associated TCR beta chains appeared to be HLA-restricted in a later analysis, and the HLA associations seemed to be driven largely by CMV exposure. Only TCR beta chains were sequenced in this cohort, and the absence of alpha or paired-chain data limited detectable features. Broadly in line with IMGT annotations, most TCR beta V segments showed up in productive rearrangements about 87% or about 30% of the time in an earlier analysis of approximately 600 of the donors. Across donors, most TCR sequences were observed very rarely, whereas some public TCRs were present in many individuals. Linkage disequilibrium might explain the correlated functional status among segregating V segments, but an unknown experimental factor could not be excluded. Compared with the 666-donor mean, donors in an Asian-associated ancestry cluster had fewer N-insertions in productive TCRs, according to a later genetic analysis. CMV serostatus was the only immune exposure information available for the cohort. Strong co-occurrence of HLA alleles, especially DR and DQ, made assigning TCR associations to individual alleles difficult.

Library preparation employed the immunoSEQ multiplex PCR assay. For the multiplex PCR, a mixture combining 60 forward primers for TCR Vbeta segments and 13 reverse primers for TCR Jbeta segments was used. A multiplex PCR assay on genomic DNA amplified the CDR3 region of rearranged TCR beta genes. The amplified TCR beta libraries were sequenced on the Illumina HiSeq System as 87-base-pair reads. From the authors' description of their analysis: A later analysis tallied around 82 million unique TCR beta chains across the 640 or so repertoires, and approximately 9.9 million of those chains were shared by two or more donors. Raw reads were error-corrected and collapsed into unique sequences by a nearest-neighbor algorithm in which closely related sequences were merged to remove PCR and sequencing errors. CDR3 sequences were aligned to IMGT reference sequences to assign V, D and J gene segments. Each retained sequence needed at least a six-nucleotide match to both a V gene segment and a J gene segment. Rearrangements were classified as productive when the CDR3 lacked stop codons and remained in frame with V and J, and all other rearrangements were classified as non-productive. CDR3 was defined by IMGT convention, running from the second conserved V-encoded cysteine to the conserved J-encoded phenylalanine. Sequences without an unambiguous match to a single V gene segment were excluded from the earlier analysis of about 630 of the donors. In an earlier analysis of approximately 500 of the donors, a V segment was called functional when productive rearrangements were above 56.7%, and segregating when the standard deviation between donors exceeded 5%. To diagnose cytomegalovirus status from the catalog of TCR beta chain sequences, a statistical classification framework was built. In a later analysis, V and J genes were assigned by comparing TCR nucleotide sequences against IMGT/GENE-DB human TR gene sequences. In a later analysis, CDR3 sequences and most-parsimonious VDJ recombination scenarios were assigned using the TCRdist pipeline. In a later analysis, each TCR beta chain was defined by its CDR3 amino acid sequence together with its V-gene family, and reads without a unique V-gene family were excluded. To address suspected cross-contamination and a sequencing artifact, a later analysis removed some 620 highly shared, low-generation-probability nucleotide sequences. In a later analysis, a clonal expansion index was calculated for each public chain from normalized within-repertoire ranks of inferred template counts. A later analysis computed generation probabilities with a VDJ recombination model fitted to out-of-frame rearrangements, and checked the results against IGoR. Hypergeometric tests were used in a later analysis to score TCR-TCR, TCR-HLA and TCR-CMV co-occurrence, with a repertoire-size bias correction applied to the TCR pairs. False discovery rates were estimated in a later analysis by permuting HLA or CMV assignments 20 times. In a later analysis, co-occurring TCRs were grouped with DBSCAN, and TCRdist sequence similarity was added when clustering was performed within HLA-allele-positive subsets. For co-occurrence clustering, repertoires with fewer than 30,000 or more than 120,000 public chains were excluded, along with several repertoires with anomalous nucleotide sharing. TCRdb re-hosts the immuneACCESS table, in-frame sequences only. Its copies lack some clones; in the studies checked, an unresolved V gene accounts for under half of them, and the cause for the rest is not known. D and trimming were read from the DNA, whereas the V and J calls and clone size are those reported in that table. For this sample there are about 160,000 clones; around 80% appear just once. About 9.5% of the sample lies in the top ten.

The cohort consisted of 600 to 700 healthy bone marrow donors. At the time of sampling, every cohort member was nominally healthy, though immune exposures that went unrecorded were likely present. The donor tested CMV seropositive, placing the donor among the approximately 310 seropositive members of the cohort. A peripheral blood sample was provided by each donor, and peripheral blood mononuclear cells were used for TCR beta sequencing. The Qiagen DNeasy Blood Extraction Kit was used to extract genomic DNA from the blood cell samples. After removal of 4 bases from V and 2 bases from J, the junction retains 7 bases not matched to a gene. CDR1 and CDR2 are drawn from the germline V gene: LGHNT, FRNRAP. Including the terminal cysteine and phenylalanine, the CDR3 comprises 17 residues. The read is trimmed to its CDR3 DNA, 51 bases read in frame from base 1. In regard to this clone: Its antigen is still unknown. No much larger clone is present one base from it, and per-base qualities are unavailable.

The sequence was obtained from a man aged 18 to 30 in good health and CMV-seropositive. The rearranged chain carries TRBV12-5 and TRBJ2-3; the central 12 bases match TRBD2. Material for sequencing was PBMCs. Here the CDR3 is given as CASGSPRLAGATDTQYF. The nucleotide sequence is given as TGTGCTAGTGGTTCACCACGACTAGCGGGGGCCACAGATACGCAGTATTTT.